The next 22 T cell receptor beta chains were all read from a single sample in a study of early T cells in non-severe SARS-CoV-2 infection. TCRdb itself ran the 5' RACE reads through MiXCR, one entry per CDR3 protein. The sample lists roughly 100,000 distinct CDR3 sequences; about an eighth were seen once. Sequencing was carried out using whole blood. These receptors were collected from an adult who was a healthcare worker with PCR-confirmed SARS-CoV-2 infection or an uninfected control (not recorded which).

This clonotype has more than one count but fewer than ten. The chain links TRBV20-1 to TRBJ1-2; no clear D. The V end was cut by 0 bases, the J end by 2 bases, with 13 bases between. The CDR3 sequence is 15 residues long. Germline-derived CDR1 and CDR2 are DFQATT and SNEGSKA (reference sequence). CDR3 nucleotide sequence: TGCAGTGCTAGAGAAACCGCAAAGCAAAACTATGGCTACACCTTC. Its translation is CSARETAKQNYGYTF.

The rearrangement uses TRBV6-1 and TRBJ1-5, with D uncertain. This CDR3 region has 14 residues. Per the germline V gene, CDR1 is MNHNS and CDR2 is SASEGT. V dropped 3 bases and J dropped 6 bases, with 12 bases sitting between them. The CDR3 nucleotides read TGTGCCAGCAGTGAGATAACACCAACTCAGCCCCAGCATTTT. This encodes CASSEITPTQPQHF.

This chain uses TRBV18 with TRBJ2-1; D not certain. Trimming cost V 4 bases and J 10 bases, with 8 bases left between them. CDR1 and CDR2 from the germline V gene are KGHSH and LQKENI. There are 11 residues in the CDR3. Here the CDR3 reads CASSQAQEQFF. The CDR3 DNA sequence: TGTGCCAGCTCACAGGCCCAGGAGCAGTTCTTC.

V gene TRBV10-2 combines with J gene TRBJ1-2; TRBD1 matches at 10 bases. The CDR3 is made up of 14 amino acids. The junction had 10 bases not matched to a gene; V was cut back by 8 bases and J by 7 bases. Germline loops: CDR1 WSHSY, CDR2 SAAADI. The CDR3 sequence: CASSPGTGVGGYTF. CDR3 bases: TGCGCCAGCTCCCCCGGGACAGGGGTAGGTGGCTACACCTTC.

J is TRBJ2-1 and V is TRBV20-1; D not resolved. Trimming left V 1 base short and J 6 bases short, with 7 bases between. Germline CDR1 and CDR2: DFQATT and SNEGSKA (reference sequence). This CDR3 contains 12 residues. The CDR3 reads CSARGSFNEQFF. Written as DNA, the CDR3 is TGCAGTGCTAGAGGTAGCTTCAATGAGCAGTTCTTC.

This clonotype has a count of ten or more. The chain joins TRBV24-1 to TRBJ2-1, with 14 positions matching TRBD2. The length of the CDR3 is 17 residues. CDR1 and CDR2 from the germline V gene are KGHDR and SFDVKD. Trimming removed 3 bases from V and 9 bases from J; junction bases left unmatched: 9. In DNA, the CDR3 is TGTGCCACCAGTGATCCCGGGACTAGCGGGAGAATTAGTGAGCAGTTCTTC. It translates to CATSDPGTSGRISEQFF.

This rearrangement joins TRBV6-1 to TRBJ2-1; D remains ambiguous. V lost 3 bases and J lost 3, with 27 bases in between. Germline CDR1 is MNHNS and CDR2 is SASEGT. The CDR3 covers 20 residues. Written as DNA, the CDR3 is TGTGCCAGCAGTGACGGCCAAACATACCTCCGATTCTTAAACTACAATGAGCAGTTCTTC. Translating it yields CASSDGQTYLRFLNYNEQFF.

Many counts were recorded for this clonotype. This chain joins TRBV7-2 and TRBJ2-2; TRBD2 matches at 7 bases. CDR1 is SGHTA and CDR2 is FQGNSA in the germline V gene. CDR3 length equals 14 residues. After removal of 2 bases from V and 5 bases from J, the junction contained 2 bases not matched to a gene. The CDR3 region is CASSLRTSTGELFF. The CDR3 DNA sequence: TGTGCCAGCAGCTTAAGGACTAGTACCGGGGAGCTGTTTTTT.

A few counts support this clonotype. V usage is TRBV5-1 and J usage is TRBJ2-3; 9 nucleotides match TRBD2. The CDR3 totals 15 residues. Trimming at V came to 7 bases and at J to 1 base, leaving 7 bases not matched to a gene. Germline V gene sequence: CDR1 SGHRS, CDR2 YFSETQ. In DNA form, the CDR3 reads TGCGCCAGCGCCCCTAGCGGGATCGGCACAGATACGCAGTATTTT. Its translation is CASAPSGIGTDTQYF.

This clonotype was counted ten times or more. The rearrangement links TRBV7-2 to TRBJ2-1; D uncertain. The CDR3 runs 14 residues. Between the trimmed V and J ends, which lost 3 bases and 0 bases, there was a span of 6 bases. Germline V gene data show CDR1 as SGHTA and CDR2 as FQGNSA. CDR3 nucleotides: TGTGCCAGCAGCTTGAGTTCCTCCTACAATGAGCAGTTCTTC. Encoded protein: CASSLSSSYNEQFF.

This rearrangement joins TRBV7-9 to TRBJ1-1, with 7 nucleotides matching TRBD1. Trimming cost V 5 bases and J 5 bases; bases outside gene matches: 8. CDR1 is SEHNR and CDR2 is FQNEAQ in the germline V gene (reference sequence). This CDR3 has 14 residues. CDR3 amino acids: CASSLQTGVTEAFF. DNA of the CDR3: TGTGCCAGCAGCCTACAAACAGGGGTGACTGAAGCTTTCTTT.

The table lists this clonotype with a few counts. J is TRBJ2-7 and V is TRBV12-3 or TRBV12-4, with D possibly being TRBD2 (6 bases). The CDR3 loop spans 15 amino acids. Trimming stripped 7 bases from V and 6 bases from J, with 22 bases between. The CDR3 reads CASTGPGLSTTEQYF. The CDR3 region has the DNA TGTGCCAGCACAGGCCCCGGACTATCCACTACCGAGCAGTACTTC.

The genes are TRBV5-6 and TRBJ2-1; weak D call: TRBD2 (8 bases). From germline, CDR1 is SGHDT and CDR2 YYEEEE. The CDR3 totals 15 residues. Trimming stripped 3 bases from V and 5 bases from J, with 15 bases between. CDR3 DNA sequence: TGTGCCAGCAGCTCCGGGACTAGGGGGCACAATGAGCAGTTCTTC. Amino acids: CASSSGTRGHNEQFF.

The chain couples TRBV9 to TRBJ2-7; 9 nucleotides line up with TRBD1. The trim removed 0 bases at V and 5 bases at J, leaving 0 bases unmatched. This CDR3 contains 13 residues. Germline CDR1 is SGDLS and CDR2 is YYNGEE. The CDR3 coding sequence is TGTGCCAGCAGCGTAGGGACAGGGGACGAGCAGTACTTC. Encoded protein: CASSVGTGDEQYF.

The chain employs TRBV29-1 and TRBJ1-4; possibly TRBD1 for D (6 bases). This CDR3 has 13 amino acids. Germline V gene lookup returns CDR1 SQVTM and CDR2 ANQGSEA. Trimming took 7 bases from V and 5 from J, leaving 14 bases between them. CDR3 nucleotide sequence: TGCAGCGCCCGCGACAGGACGAATGAAAAACTGTTTTTT. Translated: CSARDRTNEKLFF.

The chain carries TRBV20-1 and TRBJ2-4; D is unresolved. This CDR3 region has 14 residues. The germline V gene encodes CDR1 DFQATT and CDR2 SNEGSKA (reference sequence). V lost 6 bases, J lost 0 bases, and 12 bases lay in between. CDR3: CSAQEFLAKNIQYF. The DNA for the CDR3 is TGCAGTGCGCAAGAGTTTCTAGCCAAAAACATTCAGTACTTC.

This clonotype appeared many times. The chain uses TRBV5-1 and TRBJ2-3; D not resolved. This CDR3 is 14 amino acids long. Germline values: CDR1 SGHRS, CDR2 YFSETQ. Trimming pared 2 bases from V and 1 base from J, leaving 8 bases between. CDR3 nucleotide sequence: TGCGCCAGCAGCTTATCTTGGGGCACAGATACGCAGTATTTT. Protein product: CASSLSWGTDTQYF.

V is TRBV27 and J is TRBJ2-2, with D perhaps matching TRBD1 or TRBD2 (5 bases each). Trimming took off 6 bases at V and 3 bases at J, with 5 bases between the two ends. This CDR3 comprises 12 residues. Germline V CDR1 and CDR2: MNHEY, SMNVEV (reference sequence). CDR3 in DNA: TGTGCCAGCAGGGGGGACACCGGGGAGCTGTTTTTT. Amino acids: CASRGDTGELFF.

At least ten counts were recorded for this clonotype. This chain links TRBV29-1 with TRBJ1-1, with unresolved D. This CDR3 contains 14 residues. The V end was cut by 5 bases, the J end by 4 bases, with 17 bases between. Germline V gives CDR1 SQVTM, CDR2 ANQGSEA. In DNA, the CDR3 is TGCAGCGTTTTGACGCGGGCGGGCGGCACTGAAGCTTTCTTT. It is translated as CSVLTRAGGTEAFF.

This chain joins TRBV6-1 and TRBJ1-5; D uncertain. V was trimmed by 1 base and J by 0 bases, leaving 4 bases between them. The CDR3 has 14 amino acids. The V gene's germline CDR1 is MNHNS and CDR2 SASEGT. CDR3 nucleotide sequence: TGTGCCAGCAGTGAAGTCTATAGCAATCAGCCCCAGCATTTT. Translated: CASSEVYSNQPQHF.

CDR3 DNA: TGTGCCAGCACCCCCTCGGTCGGGTTCGAGCAGTACTTC. Translating it yields CASTPSVGFEQYF. This chain joins TRBV2 and TRBJ2-7; D is uncertain. Germline CDR1 reads SNHLY; CDR2 reads FYNNEI. This CDR3 is built from 13 residues. V lost 7 bases and J lost 6, with 16 bases in between. Supplemented by reference TRBV2 and TRBJ2-7, the full variable domain reads EPEVTQTPSHQVTQMGQEVILRCVPISNHLYFYWYRQILGQKVEFLVSFYNNEISEKSEIFDDQFSVERPDGSNFTLKIRSTKLEDSAMYFCASTPSVGFEQYFGPGTRLTVT.

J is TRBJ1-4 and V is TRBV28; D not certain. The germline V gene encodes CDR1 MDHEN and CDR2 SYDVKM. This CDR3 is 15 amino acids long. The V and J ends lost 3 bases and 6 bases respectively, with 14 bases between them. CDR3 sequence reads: CASSLAWQLHEKLFF. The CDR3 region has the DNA TGTGCCAGCAGTTTGGCTTGGCAGCTTCATGAAAAACTGTTTTTT. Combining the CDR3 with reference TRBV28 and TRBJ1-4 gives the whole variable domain DVKVTQSSRYLVKRTGEKVFLECVQDMDHENMFWYRQDPGLGLRLIYFSYDVKMKEKGDIPEGYSVSREKKERFSLILESASTNQTSMYLCASSLAWQLHEKLFFGSGTQLSVL.